The next 26 T cell receptor beta chains were all read from a single sample in a study of neoadjuvant anti-PD-1 for oral cavity cancer. The method was immunoSEQ multiplex PCR; TCRdb's version includes in-frame clones alone and lacks a portion of them. The table has about 9,500 clones, 68% seen once. Indicated time point: after neoadjuvant nivolumab, at surgical resection. The source material was PBMCs, sampled after nivolumab (anti-PD-1) treatment. Receptors were obtained from a person aged 40 to 85 with oral cavity squamous cell carcinoma.

CDR3 nucleotides: TGTGCCAGCAGTCCTTCTAGCGGGGGGGCTTGGGAGCAGTTCTTC. This encodes CASSPSSGGAWEQFF. The chain joins TRBV6-5 to TRBJ2-1, with TRBD2 identical over 12 bases. The CDR3 contains 15 residues. J lost 10 bases, V lost 5 bases, and 9 bases had no gene match. The germline CDR1 and CDR2 sequences are MNHEY and SVGAGI.

The chain combines TRBV7-2 with TRBJ2-5; 7 bases map to TRBD1. This CDR3 spans 15 amino acids. The germline V gene encodes CDR1 SGHTA and CDR2 FQGNSA. Germline trimming cut 7 bases from V and 1 base from J; bases unmatched to any gene: 9. The CDR3 region is CASTLVDRAQETQYF. The CDR3 region has the DNA TGTGCCAGCACTCTAGTAGACAGGGCCCAAGAGACCCAGTACTTC.

The genes are TRBV6-6 and TRBJ2-5; 12 nucleotides line up with TRBD2. Germline CDR1 is MNHNY and CDR2 is SVGAGI (reference sequence). The V gene end was trimmed by 6 bases and the J gene end by 6 bases; junction bases not matched to a gene: 8. The CDR3 loop spans 15 amino acids. In nucleotides, the CDR3 is TGTGCCAGCAGAACACTAGCGGGGGGTGGGAAGACCCAGTACTTC. Encoded protein: CASRTLAGGGKTQYF.

DNA for the CDR3: TGCGCCAGCAGCTTGGACAATGAGCAGTTCTTC. This codes for CASSLDNEQFF. V is TRBV5-1 and J is TRBJ2-1, with no clear D. The CDR3 spans 11 residues. Trimming stripped 0 bases from V and 5 bases from J, with 0 bases between. Germline CDR1 is SGHRS and CDR2 is YFSETQ.

The V and J genes are TRBV5-4 and TRBJ2-2, with 12 bases fitting TRBD2. Germline V gene sequence: CDR1 SGHNT, CDR2 YYREEE (reference sequence). This CDR3 is 17 amino acids long. V was clipped by 4 bases and J by 7 bases; unmatched bases: 11. CDR3 sequence reads: CASSPERLAGVSGELFF. The CDR3 DNA follows: TGTGCCAGCAGCCCTGAAAGACTAGCGGGAGTAAGCGGGGAGCTGTTTTTT.

V usage is TRBV7-3 and J usage is TRBJ2-1; D uncertain. CDR1 and CDR2 from the germline V gene are SGHTA and FQGTGA. The CDR3 runs 16 residues. V dropped 4 bases and J dropped 0 bases, with 13 bases sitting between them. The CDR3 protein is CASSSLATYSYNEQFF. Here the CDR3 DNA reads TGTGCCAGCAGCTCTTTAGCAACCTACTCCTACAATGAGCAGTTCTTC.

The chain joins TRBV10-2 to TRBJ1-1; no firm D call. The V end was cut by 5 bases, the J end by 4 bases, with 8 bases between. Germline V gene data show CDR1 as WSHSY and CDR2 as SAAADI. CDR3 length equals 12 residues. DNA for the CDR3: TGCGCCAGCAGTCTCCGCGCCACTGAAGCTTTCTTT. This encodes CASSLRATEAFF.

In its sample, this clone was seen a few times. V and J are TRBV10-1 and TRBJ1-2; D not certain. The CDR3 length is 13 residues. V was pared by 0 bases and J by 2 bases, with 4 bases between. The germline CDR1 and CDR2 sequences are WNHNN and SYGVQD (reference sequence). CDR3 protein: CASSESLNYGYTF. In DNA, the CDR3 is TGCGCCAGCAGTGAGTCCCTCAACTATGGCTACACCTTC.

The V and J genes are TRBV5-1 and TRBJ1-1; D possibly corresponds to TRBD1 (5 bases). The germline CDR1 and CDR2 sequences are SGHRS and YFSETQ. The CDR3 has 12 residues. V was shortened by 4 bases and J by 4 bases, with 8 bases between the two germline ends. The CDR3 reads CASSEGSTEAFF. Here the CDR3 DNA reads TGCGCCAGCAGCGAGGGGTCCACTGAAGCTTTCTTT.

The chain has TRBV11-2 and TRBJ2-6; D possibly corresponds to TRBD2 (7 bases). CDR1 is SGHAT, CDR2 FQNNGV, per germline. The germline V and J ends were trimmed by 4 bases and 2 bases, with 15 bases remaining between them. This CDR3 has 17 amino acids. CDR3 residues: CASSYTTGRAGANVLTF. The CDR3 nucleotides are TGTGCCAGCAGCTATACTACAGGGAGGGCTGGGGCCAACGTCCTGACTTTC.

The CDR3 region is CASSGEGSNQPQHF. Here the CDR3 DNA reads TGTGCCAGCAGTGGGGAGGGAAGCAATCAGCCCCAGCATTTT. The chain couples TRBV2 to TRBJ1-5; the D is unclear. V was cut by 4 bases and J by 1 base, with 8 bases left in between. CDR1 and CDR2 from the germline V gene are SNHLY and FYNNEI. CDR3 length: 14 residues.

The rearrangement links TRBV6-6 to TRBJ2-7, with D maybe TRBD2 (5 bases). The V end was cut by 2 bases, the J end by 6 bases, with 5 bases between. The CDR3 runs to 11 residues. Germline lookup yields CDR1 MNHNY and CDR2 SVGAGI (reference sequence). The CDR3 sequence is CASSYGSEQYF. The CDR3, as DNA: TGTGCCAGCAGTTACGGGAGCGAGCAGTACTTC.

The genes are TRBV5-5 and TRBJ2-3; D is perhaps TRBD2 (5 bases). V was shortened by 0 bases and J by 6 bases, with 11 bases between the two germline ends. There are 14 residues in the CDR3. Per germline, CDR1 SGHKS and CDR2 YYEKEE (reference sequence). The CDR3 region has the DNA TGTGCCAGCAGCTTGGCCTCGGGGATCGATACGCAGTATTTT. Residues: CASSLASGIDTQYF.

The CDR3 DNA reads TGTGCCAGCAGCCCAAGACAGGGGCGACCTGGCACTGAAGCTTTCTTT. As protein: CASSPRQGRPGTEAFF. This chain connects TRBV9 to TRBJ1-1; TRBD1 matches 8 bases. Per germline, CDR1 SGDLS and CDR2 YYNGEE. CDR3 length: 16 amino acids. V lost 4 bases, J lost 4 bases, and 12 bases stayed unmatched.

The CDR3 here is CASRGGQQLYNEQFF. The CDR3 DNA follows: TGCGCCAGCAGGGGGGGACAGCAGTTATACAATGAGCAGTTCTTC. The chain uses TRBV5-1 and TRBJ2-1; possibly TRBD1 for D (7 bases). V dropped 5 bases and J dropped 4 bases, with 16 bases sitting between them. The CDR3 spans 15 residues. The V gene's germline CDR1 is SGHRS and CDR2 YFSETQ. Drawing the rest from reference TRBV5-1 and TRBJ2-1, the complete variable domain is KAGVTQTPRYLIKTRGQQVTLSCSPISGHRSVSWYQQTPGQGLQFLFEYFSETQRNKGNFPGRFSGRQFSNSRSEMNVSTLELGDSALYLCASRGGQQLYNEQFFGPGTRLTVL.

This clone has only one observation. V usage is TRBV29-1 and J usage is TRBJ1-1, with TRBD1 identical over 11 bases. Germline values: CDR1 SQVTM, CDR2 ANQGSEA. This CDR3 contains 14 residues. J lost 6 bases, V lost 5 bases, and 8 bases had no gene match. CDR3 region: CSVTPGGQGAEAFF. DNA of the CDR3: TGCAGCGTTACCCCTGGGGGACAGGGGGCTGAAGCTTTCTTT.

The rearrangement links TRBV10-2 to TRBJ2-5; 8 bases are a match to TRBD1. V shed 7 bases, J shed 2 bases, and the junction held 12 bases outside the gene matches. The CDR3 has 16 amino acids. CDR1 is WSHSY and CDR2 is SAAADI in the germline V gene. CDR3 sequence (DNA): TGCGCCAGCAAGAACACCGGGACAGGCCTTCAAGAGACCCAGTACTTC. It codes for CASKNTGTGLQETQYF.

This clone was detected once. The V gene is TRBV21-1, the J gene TRBJ2-7; the table gives TRBD2 as D, unverified against the DNA. TRBV21-1 is designated a pseudogene. This CDR3 contains 14 residues. CDR3 residues: CASVWEVSSYEQYF. DNA of the CDR3: TGTGCCAGCGTCTGGGAGGTGAGCTCCTACGAGCAGTACTTC.

The genes are TRBV4-1 and TRBJ1-2, with D unresolved. The CDR3 runs to 15 residues. Germline V CDR1 and CDR2: MGHRA, YSYEKL. Trimming took 0 bases from V and 3 from J, leaving 11 bases between them. The CDR3 here is CASSQEATKDYGYTF. The CDR3 nucleotides read TGCGCCAGCAGCCAAGAGGCAACAAAGGACTATGGCTACACCTTC.

The chain is built from TRBV5-1 and TRBJ2-7; no clear D. This CDR3 spans 11 amino acids. Germline V gene lookup returns CDR1 SGHRS and CDR2 YFSETQ. V was shortened by 7 bases and J by 0 bases, with 5 bases between the two germline ends. For the CDR3, the DNA is TGCGCCAGCCGCCTCTCCTACGAGCAGTACTTC. Encoded protein: CASRLSYEQYF. The variable domain in full, completed from reference TRBV5-1 and TRBJ2-7, reads KAGVTQTPRYLIKTRGQQVTLSCSPISGHRSVSWYQQTPGQGLQFLFEYFSETQRNKGNFPGRFSGRQFSNSRSEMNVSTLELGDSALYLCASRLSYEQYFGPGTRLTVT.

The chain couples TRBV2 to TRBJ1-5; D not certain. Germline values: CDR1 SNHLY, CDR2 FYNNEI. This CDR3 is 14 amino acids long. V was pared by 1 base and J by 3 bases, with 7 bases between. The chain's CDR3 is CASSEDTPNQPQHF. The CDR3 region has the DNA TGTGCCAGCAGTGAAGACACTCCCAATCAGCCCCAGCATTTT.

The V and J genes are TRBV7-8 and TRBJ1-6, with D uncertain. V dropped 5 bases and J dropped 7 bases, with 6 bases sitting between them. Germline V gene sequence: CDR1 SGHVS, CDR2 FQNEAQ. CDR3 size: 12 residues. For the CDR3, the DNA is TGTGCCAGCAGCCGGTGGAATTCACCCCTCCACTTT. Amino acids: CASSRWNSPLHF.

The chain recombines TRBV20-1 with TRBJ1-1; unclear D gene. Germline assignment: CDR1 DFQATT and CDR2 SNEGSKA (reference sequence). The CDR3 extends over 11 amino acids. Trimming shortened V by 6 bases and J by 1 base, and 6 bases separated the two germline ends. CDR3 loop: CSAEGNTEAFF. The CDR3 region has the DNA TGCAGTGCAGAGGGGAACACTGAAGCTTTCTTT.

This chain joins TRBV25-1 and TRBJ2-1; D is unclear. The CDR3 consists of 11 residues. Trimming took 5 bases from V and 3 from J, leaving 2 bases between them. CDR1 and CDR2 (germline): MGHDK, SYGVNS. The CDR3 DNA sequence: TGTGCCAGCAGTCTCTACAATGAGCAGTTCTTC. It translates to CASSLYNEQFF.

The gene calls are TRBV30 and TRBJ1-6, with a possible D match to TRBD1 (6 bases). Per the germline V gene, CDR1 is GTSNPN and CDR2 is SVGIG (reference sequence). The CDR3 covers 12 residues. The CDR3 here is CARGQGDSPLHF. The CDR3 DNA follows: TGTGCTAGGGGACAAGGAGATTCACCCCTCCACTTT.

V and J are TRBV19 and TRBJ1-6, with a possible D match to TRBD1 (5 bases). The CDR3 consists of 15 residues. Germline CDR1 and CDR2: LNHDA and SQIVND (reference sequence). Trimming took 7 bases from V and 5 from J, leaving 15 bases between them. CDR3 in amino acids: CASKRADNDNSPLHF. The DNA for the CDR3 is TGTGCCAGTAAGAGGGCGGACAATGATAATTCACCCCTCCACTTT.